This T cell receptor beta chain was captured in a study of blood T cell repertoires in COVID-19 (dated by TCRdb to the early 2020s). The study in broad terms: Samples covering the acute and convalescent phases of COVID-19 were provided by collaborators in the United States, Italy and Spain. The repertoires were released in a freely available public database meant as a resource for research on the immune response to SARS-CoV-2. The prospective study material was composed of cDNA or gDNA derived from T cells, B-cell-depleted T cells, or PBMCs. Deeply sampled blood TCRbeta repertoires from subjects exposed to, actively infected with, or recovered from COVID-19 were included in the dataset. Where available, HLA class I and class II types were obtained from metadata supplied by the sample provider rather than from assay-based typing. Samples came from the ongoing ImmuneRACE study (first 160 participants) plus 1,254 subjects from 6 global collaborators. Nearly every sample came with metadata listing a de-identified subject ID, COVID-19 status, age in years and sex. What the study reported, not specific to this receptor: The quantity of clinical and demographic metadata differed by source and by participant and was supplied without curation.

One collaborating source in Seattle enrolled patients during active infection and followed them longitudinally through the course of disease. The collaborating institutions used their own protocols to collect whole blood in K2EDTA tubes. Collaborator samples were shipped for TCRbeta analysis as frozen whole blood, isolated PBMCs, or DNA extracted from either sample type. TCRbeta CDR3 regions were amplified from genomic DNA by means of the immunoSEQ Assay, a bias-controlled multiplex PCR. In the original analysis: The number of nucleated cells in each sample was estimated by amplification of reference gene primers within the assay. To quantify the absolute abundance of each unique TCRbeta CDR3 rearrangement, sequence reads were collapsed and filtered. For each sample, productive Simpson clonality was calculated as the square root of Simpson's diversity index over productive rearrangements. TCRdb carries this immuneACCESS record with in-frame sequences only. Its versions omit some clonotypes, under half of them owing to an unresolved V gene in the studies checked, with the rest unexplained. That table is the source of V, J and clone size, and D and trimming were worked out from the DNA. In all, the sample holds under 200,000 clones, and approximately 81% of those were seen once. Around 5% of the sample is in the top ten clones.

Taken from cysteine to phenylalanine, the CDR3 has 16 residues. The entry retains the CDR3 DNA only, 48 bases that are in frame from base 1. The CDR1 and CDR2 encoded by the germline V gene are SGDLS and YYNGEE. V is shortened by 0 bases, J by 5 bases, and the region joining them spans 17 bases. With regard to this clone: Its cognate antigen has yet to be identified. No much larger clone exists at a distance of one base, and base qualities are not known.

Recombination connected TRBV9 to TRBJ2-5, and perhaps TRBD2 as D gene, on 7 matching bases. Sequencing was done on a sample of peripheral blood. This clonotype was obtained from a woman in her forties or fifties with COVID-19, enrolled during active disease. The nucleotides read TGTGCCAGCAGCGTAGATGGTATCACGGGGGGCGAGACCCAGTACTTC. Its protein product is CASSVDGITGGETQYF.